This is a list of T cell receptor beta chains from one sample in a study of spatial heterogeneity in lung cancer. TCRdb re-derived calls from the 5' RACE reads in MiXCR, one entry per CDR3 protein. In the table there are 3,500 to 4,000 distinct CDR3 sequences, roughly 9.4% of which are singletons. The starting material was lung tumor tissue, obtained at surgery. These receptors originate from a male donor with early-stage non-small cell lung cancer. The CDR3 runs from the conserved cysteine through the conserved F or W. The D gene is left open where the match is weak. Rows may omit the clone size; those that give it use once, few, many or a size class.

D gene	clone size	V gene	J gene	CDR3 DNA	CDR3 protein
TRBD2	NA	TRBV20-1	TRBJ2-3	TGCAGTGCTAGATCCTGGGGTAGCGGGACCTCAGATACGCAGTATTTT	CSARSWGSGTSDTQYF
NA	many	TRBV7-2	TRBJ1-1	TGTGCCAGCAGAATAGGGGCGGTCGGCACTGAAGCTTTCTTT	CASRIGAVGTEAFF
NA	medium-sized	TRBV7-9	TRBJ2-3	TGTGCCAGCAGCCGAGTGGCTTCTAACACAGATACGCAGTATTTT	CASSRVASNTDTQYF
TRBD1	few	TRBV6-1	TRBJ1-5	TGTGCCAGCAGAGCCCGGACAGGTGGAAATCAGCCCCAGCATTTT	CASRARTGGNQPQHF
TRBD1	medium-sized	TRBV10-3	TRBJ1-5	TGTGCCATCAGTGTCGACAGGGCCCCCGGTCAGCCCCAGCATTTT	CAISVDRAPGQPQHF
TRBD2	many	TRBV27	TRBJ2-1	TGTGCCAGCAGTTCCGATCTAGCGGGCCTGGGGAATGAGCAGTTCTTC	CASSSDLAGLGNEQFF
NA	medium-sized	TRBV6-2/TRBV6-3	TRBJ2-7	TGTGCCAGCAGCCGACCTTACCGTTCGGAGGGGAGCTCCTACGAGCAGTACTTC	CASSRPYRSEGSSYEQYF
TRBD2	NA	TRBV7-3	TRBJ2-7	TGTGCCAGCAGAGCTAGCGGGAGCTCCTACGAGCAGTACTTC	CASRASGSSYEQYF
TRBD1	many	TRBV30	TRBJ1-5	TGTGCCTGGAGTGTACTAGGGACAGGGTTAAGTCAGCCCCAGCATTTT	CAWSVLGTGLSQPQHF
NA	NA	TRBV18	TRBJ1-1	TGTGCCAGCTCACCGCGGGACGGAGCAGCTGAAGCTTTCTTT	CASSPRDGAAEAFF
NA	medium-sized	TRBV7-9	TRBJ2-7	TGTGCCAGCAGCGGAAGCCCCTACGAGCAGTACTTC	CASSGSPYEQYF
NA	many	TRBV6-6	TRBJ1-5	TGTGCCAGCACCTCGGGTGCTCAAGGGCCCCAGCATTTT	CASTSGAQGPQHF
NA	medium-sized	TRBV20-1	TRBJ1-6	TGCAGTGCTAGGAGCGGTGCAACAGGGACGGGCACCCTCCACTTT	CSARSGATGTGTLHF
NA	medium-sized	TRBV3-2	TRBJ1-5	TGTGCCAGCAGCCAAGATGGGTGCATCGGGGCACCTCAGCCCCAGCATTTT	CASSQDGCIGAPQPQHF
TRBD2	many	TRBV14	TRBJ2-7	TGTGCCAGCAGCCAACGGCTTACGGGGGGTGAGCAGTACTTC	CASSQRLTGGEQYF
NA	NA	TRBV29-1	TRBJ2-7	TGCAGCGCTTACGCCAATTCTGACAGGTTGGGTCTGTCCTACGAGCAGTACTTC	CSAYANSDRLGLSYEQYF
NA	many	TRBV5-1	TRBJ2-3	TGCGCCAGCAGCACCGGACAGCCCACAGATACGCAGTATTTT	CASSTGQPTDTQYF
NA	many	TRBV12-3/TRBV12-4	TRBJ1-5	TGTGCCAGCAGTTTTGGCCAGAGTTATAGCAATCAGCCCCAGCATTTT	CASSFGQSYSNQPQHF
TRBD1	many	TRBV11-3	TRBJ2-2	TGTGCCAGTCGAAAACAGGGGGCGATCGGGGAGCTGTTTTTT	CASRKQGAIGELFF
NA	medium-sized	TRBV5-1	TRBJ2-7	TGCGCCAGCAGCTTGTTAGGGAGGAACGAGCAGTACTTC	CASSLLGRNEQYF
TRBD2	medium-sized	TRBV20-1	TRBJ2-1	TGCAGGGCAGCGGGGATCGATGAGCAGTTCTTC	CRAAGIDEQFF
NA	medium-sized	TRBV7-2	TRBJ2-3	TGTGCCAGCAGCTTAGGGGCCTTCACAGATACGCAGTATTTT	CASSLGAFTDTQYF
NA	medium-sized	TRBV27	TRBJ2-5	TGTGCCAGCAGTTTTATAGGAGAGACCCAGTACTTC	CASSFIGETQYF
NA	NA	TRBV28	TRBJ2-3	TGTGCCAGCAGTTTATCCAATCCTGACAGTGATACGCAGTATTTT	CASSLSNPDSDTQYF
NA	many	TRBV7-2	TRBJ2-1	TGTGCCAGCACCAAGTGGTATAGGGATAATGAGCAGTTCTTC	CASTKWYRDNEQFF
TRBD2	medium-sized	TRBV11-2	TRBJ2-1	TGTGCCAGCAGTCTTGGGGGGGACCCAACCTACAATGAGCAGTTCTTC	CASSLGGDPTYNEQFF
NA	medium-sized	TRBV10-3	TRBJ1-6	TGTGCCATCAGTGAGTCAGTGGACAATGATTCACCCCTCCACTTT	CAISESVDNDSPLHF
TRBD2	NA	TRBV20-1	TRBJ2-7	TGCAGTGCCGGCCCTAGCGGGAGTGACGAGCAGTACTTC	CSAGPSGSDEQYF
NA	few	TRBV18	TRBJ1-4	TGTGCCAGCTCTATGGAACTAAATGAAAAACTGTTTTTT	CASSMELNEKLFF
TRBD2	NA	TRBV5-1	TRBJ2-5	TGCGCCAGCAGCTTGGCCATTACTAGCGGGTCCGCCCGGGAGACCCAGTACTTC	CASSLAITSGSARETQYF
TRBD2	many	TRBV4-3	TRBJ2-3	TGCGCCAGCAGCCAACTAGCGGGGGGCACAGATACGCAGTATTTT	CASSQLAGGTDTQYF
NA	medium-sized	TRBV6-5	TRBJ1-1	TGTGCCAGCAGGCGGACAGCGAACATGAACACTGAAGCTTTCTTT	CASRRTANMNTEAFF
NA	medium-sized	TRBV7-2	TRBJ2-7	TGTGCCAGCAGCTTGGGGGTTCCATCCTACGAGCAGTACTTC	CASSLGVPSYEQYF
NA	NA	TRBV12-3/TRBV12-4	TRBJ2-7	TGTGCCAGCAGTCCCCTTGGCTACGAGCAGTACTTC	CASSPLGYEQYF
NA	medium-sized	TRBV10-3	TRBJ2-1	TGTGCCATCAGTGAATCCCTTGAGGGGTTGATGAATGAGCAGTTCTTC	CAISESLEGLMNEQFF
NA	medium-sized	TRBV4-2	TRBJ2-3	TGTGCCAGCAGCCAAGACGCGGGTCGCACAGATACGCAGTATTTT	CASSQDAGRTDTQYF
NA	NA	TRBV5-1	TRBJ2-1	TGCGCCAGCAGCTTGGCTAGCTCCTACAATGAGCAGTTCTTC	CASSLASSYNEQFF
NA	few	TRBV7-2	TRBJ2-3	TGTGCCAGCAGCTGGACAGAAAGCACAGATACGCAGTATTTT	CASSWTESTDTQYF
NA	many	TRBV20-1	TRBJ1-2	TGCAGTGCTACCAGCAACTATGGCTACACCTTC	CSATSNYGYTF
NA	large	TRBV5-6	TRBJ1-2	TGTGCCAGCAGCTTTACGACGGGAGTAAGGCGCTACACCTTC	CASSFTTGVRRYTF
NA	few	TRBV20-1	TRBJ2-3	TGCAGTGCTAGAGAAAGGGCTAGCACAGATACGCAGTATTTT	CSARERASTDTQYF
TRBD2	medium-sized	TRBV12-3/TRBV12-4	TRBJ2-4	TGTGCCAGCAGGCTCGGGGGGGGTCAGGACATTCAGTACTTC	CASRLGGGQDIQYF
TRBD1	large	TRBV29-1	TRBJ2-1	TGCAGCGTTGAAGTATGGGACAGCGCCTACAATGAGCAGTTCTTC	CSVEVWDSAYNEQFF
NA	NA	TRBV4-3	TRBJ2-5	TGCGCCAGCAGCCGGTTCCAAGGGTCCCAAGAGACCCAGTACTTC	CASSRFQGSQETQYF
NA	few	TRBV11-2	TRBJ2-1	TGTGCCAGCAGCTTAGTCGGTGGACCGTTGTCAACGGGGCAGTTCTTC	CASSLVGGPLSTGQFF
NA	few	TRBV3-2	TRBJ2-2	TGTGCCAGCAGCCCTGGACAGGGAAGAGCGGACACCGGGGAGCTGTTTTTT	CASSPGQGRADTGELFF
TRBD2	medium-sized	TRBV20-1	TRBJ2-7	TGCAGTGCTAGAGATGAAGGACTAGCGGGAGGGAGCCTTTGGCTCTACGAGCAGTACTTC	CSARDEGLAGGSLWLYEQYF
NA	many	TRBV6-5	TRBJ1-5	TGTGCCAGCAGCGCCAGACTTAGCAATCAGCCCCAGCATTTT	CASSARLSNQPQHF
TRBD2	medium-sized	TRBV20-1	TRBJ2-6	TGCAGTGCTAAAAGCGGGATTCGGGTCAACGTCCTGACTTTC	CSAKSGIRVNVLTF
NA	NA	TRBV20-1	TRBJ1-4	TGCAGTGCTAGAGGTTATGGAGAGGGGCTTACCACTAATGAAAAACTGTTTTTT	CSARGYGEGLTTNEKLFF
NA	medium-sized	TRBV7-4	TRBJ1-5	TGTGCCAGCAGACTCGCGCGGGGGGGTCCCCAGCATTTT	CASRLARGGPQHF
TRBD1	few	TRBV28	TRBJ1-1	TGTGCCAGCAGTAACAGGGGCGGTGAAGCTTTCTTT	CASSNRGGEAFF
NA	many	TRBV29-1	TRBJ1-1	TGCAGCGCAGGACAAAGTGGCAGGGACACTGAAGCTTTCTTT	CSAGQSGRDTEAFF
TRBD2	once	TRBV20-1	TRBJ2-5	TGCAGTGCTAGCCCGGGACTAGGGGAGGAGACCCAGTACTTC	CSASPGLGEETQYF
NA	few	TRBV20-1	TRBJ2-3	TGCAGTGCTAGATTCCGTAGCGCAGATACGCAGTATTTT	CSARFRSADTQYF
NA	many	TRBV7-9	TRBJ1-5	TGTGCCAGCAGCTTAGCGGGGACACCGGGCAATCAGCCCCAGCATTTT	CASSLAGTPGNQPQHF
NA	NA	TRBV4-3	TRBJ2-3	TGCGCCAGCAGCCAGTCATCCCTAAGAGATACGCAGTATTTT	CASSQSSLRDTQYF
NA	few	TRBV30	TRBJ2-1	TGTGCCTGGAGTAGGACGATTTCTGAGCAGTTCTTC	CAWSRTISEQFF
NA	NA	TRBV10-1	TRBJ2-7	TGCGCCAGCAGTGCAGGACAGAACTACGAGCAGTACTTC	CASSAGQNYEQYF